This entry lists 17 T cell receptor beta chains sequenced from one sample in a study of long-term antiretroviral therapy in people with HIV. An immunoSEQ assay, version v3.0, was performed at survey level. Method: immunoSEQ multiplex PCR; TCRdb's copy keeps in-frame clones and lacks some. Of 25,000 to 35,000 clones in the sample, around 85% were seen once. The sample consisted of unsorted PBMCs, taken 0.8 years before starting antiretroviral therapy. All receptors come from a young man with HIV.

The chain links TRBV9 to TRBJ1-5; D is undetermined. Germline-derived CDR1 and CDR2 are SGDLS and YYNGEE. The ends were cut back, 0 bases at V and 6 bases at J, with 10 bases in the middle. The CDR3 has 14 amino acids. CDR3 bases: TGTGCCAGCAGCGTAGAGGGAGGAGGTCAGCCCCAGCATTTT. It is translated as CASSVEGGGQPQHF.

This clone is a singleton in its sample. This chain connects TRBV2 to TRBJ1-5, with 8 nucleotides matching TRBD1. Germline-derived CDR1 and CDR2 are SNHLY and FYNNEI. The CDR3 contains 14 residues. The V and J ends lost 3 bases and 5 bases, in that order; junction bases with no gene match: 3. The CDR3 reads CASSDRGRDQPQHF. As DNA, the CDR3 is TGTGCCAGCAGTGACAGGGGGCGCGATCAGCCCCAGCATTTT.

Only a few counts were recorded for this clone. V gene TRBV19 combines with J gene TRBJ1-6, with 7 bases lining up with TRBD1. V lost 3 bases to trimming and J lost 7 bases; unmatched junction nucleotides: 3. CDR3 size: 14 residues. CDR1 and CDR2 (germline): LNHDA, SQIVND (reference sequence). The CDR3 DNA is TGTGCCAGTAGTATGAGGGGGCCCAATTCACCCCTCCACTTT. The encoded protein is CASSMRGPNSPLHF.

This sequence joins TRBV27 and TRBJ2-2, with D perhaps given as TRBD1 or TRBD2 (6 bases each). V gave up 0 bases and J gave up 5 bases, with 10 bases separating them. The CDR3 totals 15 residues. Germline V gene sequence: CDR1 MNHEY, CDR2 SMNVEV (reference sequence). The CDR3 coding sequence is TGTGCCAGCAGTTTATCGTGGGGGGCGACCGGGGAGCTGTTTTTT. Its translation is CASSLSWGATGELFF.

CDR3 bases: TGTGCCAGCAGCTTATCGGAGACTAGCGGGAGAGGGTGGGATGAGCAGTTCTTC. Protein sequence: CASSLSETSGRGWDEQFF. The chain is built from TRBV13 and TRBJ2-1; 12 nucleotides agree with TRBD2. Germline CDR1 PRHDT, CDR2 FYEKMQ (reference sequence). With V trimmed by 2 bases and J by 8 bases, 13 bases remained unmatched. The CDR3 runs 18 residues. Using reference TRBV13 and TRBJ2-1 for the parts outside the CDR3, the full variable domain is AAGVIQSPRHLIKEKRETATLKCYPIPRHDTVYWYQQGPGQDPQFLISFYEKMQSDKGSIPDRFSAQQFSDYHSELNMSSLELGDSALYFCASSLSETSGRGWDEQFFGPGTRLTVL.

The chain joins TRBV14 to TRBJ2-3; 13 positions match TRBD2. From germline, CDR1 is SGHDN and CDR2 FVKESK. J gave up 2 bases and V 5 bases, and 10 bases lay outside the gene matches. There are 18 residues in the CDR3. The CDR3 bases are TGTGCCAGCAGCTCCCACCCGGGACTAGCGGGATTCACAGATACGCAGTATTTT. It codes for CASSSHPGLAGFTDTQYF.

This CDR3 reads CSVEIETSGGGELFF. The CDR3 DNA is TGCAGCGTTGAAATTGAGACCTCTGGAGGCGGGGAGCTGTTTTTT. This chain uses TRBV29-1 with TRBJ2-2, with D possibly being TRBD2 (5 bases). The germline gives CDR1 SQVTM, CDR2 ANQGSEA. V was cut by 2 bases and J by 7 bases, with 17 bases left in between. The CDR3 has 15 residues.

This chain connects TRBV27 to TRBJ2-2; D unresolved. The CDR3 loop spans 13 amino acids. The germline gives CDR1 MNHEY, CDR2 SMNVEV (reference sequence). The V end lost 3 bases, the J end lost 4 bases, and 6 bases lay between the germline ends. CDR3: CASSFRPTGELFF. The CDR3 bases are TGTGCCAGCAGTTTCCGACCCACCGGGGAGCTGTTTTTT.

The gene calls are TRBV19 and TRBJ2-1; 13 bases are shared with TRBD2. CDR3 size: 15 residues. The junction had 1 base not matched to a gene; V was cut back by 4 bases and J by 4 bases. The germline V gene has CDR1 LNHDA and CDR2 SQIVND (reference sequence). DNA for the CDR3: TGTGCCAGTAGTAGGACTAGCGGGGGTTACAATGAGCAGTTCTTC. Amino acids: CASSRTSGGYNEQFF. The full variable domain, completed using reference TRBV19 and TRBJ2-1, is DGGITQSPKYLFRKEGQNVTLSCEQNLNHDAMYWYRQDPGQGLRLIYYSQIVNDFQKGDIAEGYSVSREKKESFPLTVTSAQKNPTAFYLCASSRTSGGYNEQFFGPGTRLTVL.

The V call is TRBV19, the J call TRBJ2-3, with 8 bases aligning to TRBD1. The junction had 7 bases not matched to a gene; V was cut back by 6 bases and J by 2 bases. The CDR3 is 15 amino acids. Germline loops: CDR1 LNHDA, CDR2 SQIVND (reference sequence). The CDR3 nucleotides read TGTGCCAGTAGCAACCGGGACAGGTTCACAGATACGCAGTATTTT. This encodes CASSNRDRFTDTQYF.

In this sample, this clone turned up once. The CDR3 bases are TGTGCCAGCAGCTTAGGCCAAAACTACAATGAGCAGTTCTTC. It yields the protein CASSLGQNYNEQFF. V and J are TRBV7-6 and TRBJ2-1; D gene unclear. The V end was cut by 1 base, the J end by 3 bases, with 7 bases between. Germline V lookup: CDR1 SGHVS, CDR2 FNYEAQ. This CDR3 has 14 amino acids.

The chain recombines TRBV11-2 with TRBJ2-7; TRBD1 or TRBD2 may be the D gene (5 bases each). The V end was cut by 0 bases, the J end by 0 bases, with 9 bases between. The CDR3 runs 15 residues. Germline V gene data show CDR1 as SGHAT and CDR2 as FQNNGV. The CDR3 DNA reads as TGTGCCAGCAGCTTAGAGGGGGAGAGCTCCTACGAGCAGTACTTC. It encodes CASSLEGESSYEQYF. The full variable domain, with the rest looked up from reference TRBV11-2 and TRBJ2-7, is EAGVAQSPRYKIIEKRQSVAFWCNPISGHATLYWYQQILGQGPKLLIQFQNNGVVDDSQLPKDRFSAERLKGVDSTLKIQPAKLEDSAVYLCASSLEGESSYEQYFGPGTRLTVT.

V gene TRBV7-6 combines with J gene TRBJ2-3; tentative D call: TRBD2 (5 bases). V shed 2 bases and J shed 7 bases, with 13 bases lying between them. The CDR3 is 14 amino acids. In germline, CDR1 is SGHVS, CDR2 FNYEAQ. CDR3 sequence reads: CASSLRPRGHTQYF. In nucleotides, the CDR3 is TGTGCCAGCAGCTTAAGACCCAGAGGGCATACGCAGTATTTT.

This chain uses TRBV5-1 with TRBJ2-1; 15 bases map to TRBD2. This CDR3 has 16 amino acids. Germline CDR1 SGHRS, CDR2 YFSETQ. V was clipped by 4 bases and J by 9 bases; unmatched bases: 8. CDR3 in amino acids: CASSPGLAGGGTEQFF. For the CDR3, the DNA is TGCGCCAGCAGCCCCGGACTAGCGGGGGGGGGTACTGAGCAGTTCTTC.

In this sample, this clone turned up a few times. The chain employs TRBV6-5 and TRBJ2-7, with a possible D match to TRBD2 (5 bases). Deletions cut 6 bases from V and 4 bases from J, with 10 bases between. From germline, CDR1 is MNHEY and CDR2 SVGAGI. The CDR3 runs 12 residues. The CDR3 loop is CASSREGYEQYF. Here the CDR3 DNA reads TGTGCCAGCAGCCGAGAGGGTTACGAGCAGTACTTC.

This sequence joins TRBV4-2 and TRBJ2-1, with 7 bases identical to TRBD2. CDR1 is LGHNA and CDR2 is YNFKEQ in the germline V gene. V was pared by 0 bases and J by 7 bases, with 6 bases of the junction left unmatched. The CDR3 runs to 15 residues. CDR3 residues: CASSQETASGNEQFF. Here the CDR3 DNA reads TGTGCCAGCAGCCAAGAAACGGCTAGCGGTAATGAGCAGTTCTTC.

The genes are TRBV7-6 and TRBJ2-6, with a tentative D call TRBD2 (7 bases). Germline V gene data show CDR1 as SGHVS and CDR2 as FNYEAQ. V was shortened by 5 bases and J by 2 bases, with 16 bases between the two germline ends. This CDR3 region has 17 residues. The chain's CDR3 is CASSTRRGGAGANVLTF. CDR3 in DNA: TGTGCCAGCAGCACTCGTAGAGGGGGGGCTGGGGCCAACGTCCTGACTTTC.